These T cell receptor beta chains were read from a single sample in a study of CD8 T cells in ankylosing spondylitis. One entry per CDR3 protein results from TCRdb running MiXCR on the 5' RACE reads. The sample consists of 150,000 to 200,000 distinct CDR3 sequences, 10% to 15% of them appearing once. Sequenced sample: blood, either unsorted or a sorted T cell fraction (not recorded which). Source of these receptors: a female donor with ankylosing spondylitis or in good health (not recorded which). Each CDR3 is given with its conserved first and last residue. The D gene is left open where the match is weak. Rows give clone size only sometimes, using once, few, many, or a class for an expanded clone.

V gene: TRBV12-3/TRBV12-4; J gene: TRBJ1-1; clone size: few; D gene: TRBD1; CDR3 protein: CANSLARDREAVKAFF; CDR3 DNA: TGTGCCAACAGTTTAGCGCGGGACAGGGAAGCCGTGAAAGCTTTCTTT
V gene: TRBV5-1; J gene: TRBJ1-1; clone size: -; D gene: -; CDR3 protein: CASSPGGTSLNTEAFF; CDR3 DNA: TGCGCCAGCAGCCCGGGCGGGACATCCCTTAACACTGAAGCTTTCTTT
V gene: TRBV7-2; J gene: TRBJ2-7; clone size: -; D gene: TRBD2; CDR3 protein: CASSYPTSGPVTYEQYF; CDR3 DNA: TGTGCCAGCAGCTATCCCACTAGCGGTCCTGTCACCTACGAGCAGTACTTC
V gene: TRBV30; J gene: TRBJ1-5; clone size: few; D gene: -; CDR3 protein: CAWTRTGFNQPQHF; CDR3 DNA: TGTGCCTGGACCAGAACAGGGTTCAATCAGCCCCAGCATTTT
V gene: TRBV11-1; J gene: TRBJ1-1; clone size: few; D gene: -; CDR3 protein: CASSYSPNTEAFF; CDR3 DNA: TGTGCCAGCAGTTACTCACCCAACACTGAAGCTTTCTTT
V gene: TRBV20-1; J gene: TRBJ2-7; clone size: few; D gene: -; CDR3 protein: CSARGTQGLGEQYF; CDR3 DNA: TGCAGTGCTAGAGGGACACAGGGTTTAGGCGAGCAGTACTTC
V gene: TRBV6-6; J gene: TRBJ2-5; clone size: -; D gene: TRBD2; CDR3 protein: CASTRGREETQYF; CDR3 DNA: TGTGCCAGCACCCGGGGGAGGGAAGAGACCCAGTACTTC
V gene: TRBV7-6; J gene: TRBJ2-7; clone size: few; D gene: -; CDR3 protein: CASSEQGQSYEQYF; CDR3 DNA: TGTGCCAGCAGCGAGCAAGGACAGTCCTACGAGCAGTACTTC
V gene: TRBV12-3/TRBV12-4; J gene: TRBJ1-2; clone size: -; D gene: -; CDR3 protein: CASWVGGMYGYTF; CDR3 DNA: TGTGCCAGCTGGGTCGGGGGGATGTATGGCTACACCTTC
V gene: TRBV12-3/TRBV12-4; J gene: TRBJ2-2; clone size: many; D gene: TRBD1; CDR3 protein: CASSQTGVYTGELFF; CDR3 DNA: TGTGCCAGCAGTCAGACAGGGGTGTACACCGGGGAGCTGTTTTTT
V gene: TRBV12-3/TRBV12-4; J gene: TRBJ2-1; clone size: many; D gene: TRBD2; CDR3 protein: CASSRTSGTNEQFF; CDR3 DNA: TGTGCCAGCAGTCGGACTAGCGGGACCAATGAGCAGTTCTTC
V gene: TRBV2; J gene: TRBJ1-2; clone size: many; D gene: -; CDR3 protein: CASSVSAARSYGYTF; CDR3 DNA: TGTGCCAGCAGTGTCTCCGCGGCGAGGAGTTATGGCTACACCTTC
V gene: TRBV12-3/TRBV12-4; J gene: TRBJ2-5; clone size: many; D gene: TRBD2; CDR3 protein: CASSFSNSGPETQYF; CDR3 DNA: TGTGCCAGCAGTTTTTCCAATAGCGGGCCTGAGACCCAGTACTTC